This is a list of T cell receptor beta chains from one sample in a study of blood T cell repertoires in COVID-19. TCRdb's table, derived via immunoSEQ multiplex PCR, lists solely in-frame clones and lacks some. The sample contains about 120,000 clones, about 83% of which appear only once. The sequencing input was peripheral blood. These receptors were taken from a woman in her forties or fifties with acute or convalescent COVID-19. The CDR3 runs from the conserved cysteine through the conserved F or W. A D gene is named only where the DNA matches it firmly. A clone size is listed for some rows: how often the clone was seen (once, few, many), or a class if it is expanded.

V gene	J gene	D gene	clone size	CDR3 protein	CDR3 DNA
TRBV5-6	TRBJ1-1	NA	NA	CASSLTWNTEAFF	TGTGCCAGCAGCTTGACTTGGAACACTGAAGCTTTCTTT
TRBV7-2	TRBJ1-4	TRBD1	NA	CASSPTGTTNEKLFF	TGTGCCAGCAGCCCGACAGGGACAACTAATGAAAAACTGTTTTTT
TRBV24-1	TRBJ2-5	NA	NA	CATSDGGGSRETQYF	TGTGCCACCAGTGATGGAGGGGGCTCCCGAGAGACCCAGTACTTC
TRBV19	TRBJ1-5	NA	NA	CATSFGRSNQPQHF	TGTGCCACCTCATTTGGGAGGAGCAATCAGCCCCAGCATTTT
TRBV5-4	TRBJ2-3	NA	once	CASSLSGGRADTQYF	TGTGCCAGCAGCTTGTCGGGGGGCCGTGCAGATACGCAGTATTTT
TRBV29-1	TRBJ1-1	NA	NA	CSVERTSNTEAFF	TGCAGCGTTGAGAGGACATCGAACACTGAAGCTTTCTTT
TRBV28	TRBJ2-2	NA	once	CASSFSRENTGELFF	TGTGCCAGCAGTTTTTCCAGGGAGAACACCGGGGAGCTGTTTTTT
TRBV19	TRBJ2-5	NA	NA	CASSMRRGQETQYF	TGTGCCAGTAGTATGCGCAGGGGTCAAGAGACCCAGTACTTC
TRBV2	TRBJ1-4	NA	NA	CAGIGEVGEKLFF	TGTGCCGGCATAGGGGAAGTCGGTGAAAAACTGTTTTTT
TRBV7-9	TRBJ1-5	NA	NA	CASSLDLSNQPQHF	TGTGCCAGCAGCTTAGATTTGTCGAATCAGCCCCAGCATTTT
TRBV11-3	TRBJ1-4	NA	NA	CASSPTGMANEKLFF	TGTGCCAGCAGCCCTACAGGGATGGCTAATGAAAAACTGTTTTTT
TRBV30	TRBJ1-4	NA	few	CAWSVLTAGEKLFF	TGTGCCTGGAGTGTCCTTACTGCGGGTGAAAAACTGTTTTTT
TRBV29-1	TRBJ1-1	NA	NA	CSVFGQEGVEAFF	TGCAGCGTTTTTGGCCAGGAGGGAGTTGAAGCTTTCTTT
TRBV20-1	TRBJ2-5	NA	NA	CSASWGPLQETQYF	TGCAGTGCTAGTTGGGGGCCACTCCAAGAGACCCAGTACTTC
TRBV4-3	TRBJ2-7	TRBD2	NA	CASSQAITSGRGEQYF	TGCGCCAGCAGCCAAGCTATCACTAGCGGACGGGGCGAGCAGTACTTC
TRBV19	TRBJ2-4	TRBD1	once	CASRRQGLNVKNIQYF	TGTGCCAGTAGGAGACAGGGTTTGAATGTAAAAAACATTCAGTACTTC
TRBV9	TRBJ1-1	NA	NA	CASSPTGGREAFF	TGTGCCAGCAGCCCGACGGGGGGACGTGAAGCTTTCTTT
TRBV6-5	TRBJ1-1	NA	once	CASSWGVGKTEAFF	TGTGCCAGCAGTTGGGGGGTAGGGAAAACTGAAGCTTTCTTT
TRBV11-2	TRBJ2-1	TRBD2	NA	CASSPSGRAWEQFF	TGTGCCAGCAGCCCAAGCGGGAGGGCCTGGGAGCAGTTCTTC
TRBV7-2	TRBJ1-1	NA	NA	CASSLDDRNTEAFF	TGTGCCAGCAGCTTAGATGACAGGAACACTGAAGCTTTCTTT
TRBV10-3	TRBJ2-5	TRBD2	NA	CAIGGTSGRAGGAQYF	TGTGCCATCGGGGGGACTAGCGGGAGGGCAGGTGGGGCCCAGTACTTC
TRBV19	TRBJ1-5	TRBD1	NA	CASSIQGEGQPQHF	TGTGCCAGTAGTATCCAGGGGGAAGGTCAGCCCCAGCATTTT
TRBV12-3/TRBV12-4	TRBJ1-2	TRBD1	NA	CASSWDSAGYTF	TGTGCCAGCAGCTGGGACAGTGCGGGCTACACCTTC
TRBV5-1	TRBJ2-4	TRBD2	NA	CASSQGLAGGPVSPIQYF	TGCGCCAGCAGCCAGGGACTAGCGGGAGGGCCGGTTTCCCCCATTCAGTACTTC
TRBV18	TRBJ2-3	NA	NA	CASSPRAEEVQYF	TGTGCCAGCTCACCAAGGGCCGAGGAGGTGCAGTATTTT
TRBV11-3	TRBJ2-1	TRBD1	NA	CASSPTGANYNEQFF	TGTGCCAGCAGCCCTACAGGGGCGAACTACAATGAGCAGTTCTTC
TRBV24-1	TRBJ2-3	TRBD2	NA	CATSDLPTSGGSTDTQYF	TGTGCCACCAGTGACCTCCCGACTAGCGGGGGAAGCACAGATACGCAGTATTTT
TRBV30	TRBJ2-7	NA	NA	CAWSNRYEQYF	TGTGCCTGGAGTAACAGGTACGAGCAGTACTTC
TRBV19	TRBJ1-6	TRBD1	NA	CASSTGTGISPLHF	TGTGCCAGTAGTACCGGGACAGGGATCTCACCCCTCCACTTT
TRBV7-2	TRBJ2-7	NA	NA	CASSPDTYEQYF	TGTGCCAGCAGCCCGGACACTTACGAGCAGTACTTC